Below, 26 T cell receptor beta chains from the same sample are listed, as sequenced in a study of OX40 agonist ivuxolimab in advanced cancers. Method: immunoSEQ multiplex PCR; TCRdb's copy keeps in-frame clones and lacks some. The sample has around 15,000 clones; approximately 80% are singletons. The sequences come from CD4+ or CD8+ T cells sorted from blood, collected in a trial of the OX40 agonist ivuxolimab. The receptors shown here come from an adult with an advanced solid tumor such as melanoma, head and neck, liver or kidney cancer.

This chain links TRBV19 with TRBJ2-7; D might be TRBD1 or TRBD2, each matching 6 bases. The V end lost 7 bases, the J end lost 4 bases, and 14 bases lay between the germline ends. The CDR3 totals 13 residues. CDR1 and CDR2 from the germline V gene are LNHDA and SQIVND (reference sequence). In nucleotides, the CDR3 is TGTGCCAGTATCGGGGGCGATGTTTACGAGCAGTACTTC. Translating gives CASIGGDVYEQYF.

The rearrangement links TRBV28 to TRBJ2-1, with 11 bases that match TRBD2. The CDR3 is 18 amino acids. The trim removed 5 bases at V and 0 bases at J, leaving 9 bases unmatched. CDR1 and CDR2 from the germline V gene are MDHEN and SYDVKM. This CDR3 reads CASSATSGKGSSYNEQFF. CDR3 DNA: TGTGCCAGCAGTGCGACTAGCGGGAAGGGGAGCTCCTACAATGAGCAGTTCTTC.

This clone has just a few counts. This rearrangement joins TRBV29-1 to TRBJ2-7, with D perhaps given as TRBD1 or TRBD2 (5 bases each). The V gene lost 0 bases and the J gene lost 5 bases, with 14 bases spanning the gap. The CDR3 is 14 residues long. From germline, CDR1 is SQVTM and CDR2 ANQGSEA. The CDR3 DNA follows: TGCAGCGTTGAAGATCCCGGGGCCAGGCACGAGCAGTACTTC. The encoded protein is CSVEDPGARHEQYF.

This chain links TRBV27 with TRBJ1-1; no reliable D call. Germline V gene sequence: CDR1 MNHEY, CDR2 SMNVEV (reference sequence). The V end lost 7 bases, the J end lost 1 base, and 16 bases lay between the germline ends. The CDR3 covers 15 residues. The CDR3 reads CASTLDPHGNTEAFF. The CDR3 DNA reads as TGTGCCAGCACCCTGGACCCCCATGGGAACACTGAAGCTTTCTTT.

This clone came up once. As DNA, the CDR3 is TGTGCCAGCCAAACTGGGGGTCTAACCTACAATGAGCAGTTCTTC. This encodes CASQTGGLTYNEQFF. The rearrangement uses TRBV11-2 and TRBJ2-1, with D perhaps given as TRBD1 or TRBD2 (5 bases each). Germline CDR1 and CDR2: SGHAT and FQNNGV. Trimming stripped 8 bases from V and 2 bases from J, with 16 bases between. CDR3 size: 15 residues.

The chain uses TRBV4-1 and TRBJ2-5, with TRBD2 identical over 9 bases. With V trimmed by 0 bases and J by 5 bases, 7 bases remained unmatched. The germline V gene encodes CDR1 MGHRA and CDR2 YSYEKL. The CDR3 contains 16 residues. CDR3 nucleotide sequence: TGCGCCAGCAGCCAAGAGGGCGGGAGGGCCCTGGAGACCCAGTACTTC. Translation: CASSQEGGRALETQYF.

The chain has TRBV6-5 and TRBJ1-1; 8 bases line up with TRBD1. With V trimmed by 8 bases and J by 0 bases, 2 bases remained unmatched. This CDR3 spans 13 amino acids. Germline values: CDR1 MNHEY, CDR2 SVGAGI. The CDR3 DNA reads TGTGCCAGCTGGGACAGGATGAACACTGAAGCTTTCTTT. Its protein is CASWDRMNTEAFF.

V gene TRBV28 combines with J gene TRBJ2-7; possibly TRBD1 for D (5 bases). The CDR3 is 14 amino acids. Germline V CDR1 and CDR2: MDHEN, SYDVKM. V was cut by 7 bases and J by 2 bases, with 15 bases left in between. This CDR3 is CASTIRGSTYEQYF. The CDR3, as DNA: TGTGCCAGCACCATAAGGGGCAGTACCTACGAGCAGTACTTC.

The chain employs TRBV5-6 and TRBJ2-5; no clear D gene. This CDR3 has 12 residues. With 5 bases removed from V and 7 bases from J, the gap between germline ends came to 12 bases. CDR1 SGHDT and CDR2 YYEEEE come from the germline V gene. The CDR3 here is CASSGASGTQYF. The CDR3 DNA follows: TGTGCCAGCAGTGGTGCCTCCGGGACCCAGTACTTC.

The chain uses TRBV7-8 and TRBJ2-7, with TRBD1 matching 8 bases. CDR1 is SGHVS and CDR2 is FQNEAQ in the germline V gene. The CDR3 sequence is 15 residues long. Trimming removed 5 bases from V and 4 bases from J; junction bases left unmatched: 10. The CDR3 spells CASSPFPGQGYEQYF. Written as DNA, the CDR3 is TGTGCCAGCAGCCCCTTCCCCGGACAGGGTTACGAGCAGTACTTC.

V and J are TRBV4-3 and TRBJ2-7; D unclear. Trimming took 1 base from V and 3 from J, leaving 13 bases between them. The CDR3 is made up of 15 amino acids. Looked up from germline, CDR1 is LGHNA and CDR2 is YSLEER. CDR3 residues: CASSQGSNLGYEQYF. The CDR3 DNA follows: TGCGCCAGCAGCCAAGGGAGTAACCTGGGCTACGAGCAGTACTTC.

This clone has a single count. V and J are TRBV12-5 and TRBJ1-1; 10 bases line up with TRBD1. The CDR3 runs to 19 residues. Germline CDR1 LGHNT, CDR2 FRNRAP. Germline trimming cut 0 bases from V and 1 base from J; bases unmatched to any gene: 11. The CDR3 here is CASGLVIGTGDGRNTEAFF. The CDR3 coding sequence is TGTGCTAGTGGTTTGGTAATTGGGACAGGGGATGGACGGAACACTGAAGCTTTCTTT.

The chain links TRBV9 to TRBJ2-3; possibly TRBD2 for D (6 bases). Trimming left V 0 bases short and J 6 bases short, with 17 bases between. Looked up from germline, CDR1 is SGDLS and CDR2 is YYNGEE. The CDR3 runs to 16 residues. The CDR3: CASSVGWGVDVDTQYF. The CDR3 nucleotides are TGTGCCAGCAGCGTAGGGTGGGGGGTAGATGTGGATACGCAGTATTTT.

Written as DNA, the CDR3 is TGCGCCAGCAGCCAATTTGGGAATGAGCAGTTCTTC. Its protein is CASSQFGNEQFF. The rearrangement links TRBV4-3 to TRBJ2-1; D gene ambiguous. V lost 2 bases and J lost 7, with 6 bases in between. CDR3 length equals 12 residues. Germline CDR1 is LGHNA and CDR2 is YSLEER.

This rearrangement joins TRBV7-6 to TRBJ2-7, with TRBD2 as a possible D gene (5 bases). The V end lost 0 bases, the J end lost 7 bases, and 16 bases lay between the germline ends. The CDR3 loop spans 15 amino acids. Germline CDR1 SGHVS, CDR2 FNYEAQ. Here the CDR3 DNA reads TGTGCCAGCAGCTTAGCGGTATTAGCGATGGCTGAGCAGTACTTC. Protein product: CASSLAVLAMAEQYF.

V is TRBV7-2 and J is TRBJ2-4; D call uncertain. This CDR3 contains 13 residues. Trimming cost V 1 base and J 6 bases, with 7 bases left between them. Germline V gene data show CDR1 as SGHTA and CDR2 as FQGNSA. CDR3 nucleotide sequence: TGTGCCAGCAGCTTAGAACAGTCAAACATTCAGTACTTC. Its protein product is CASSLEQSNIQYF.

V and J are TRBV7-9 and TRBJ2-5, with TRBD2 as a possible D gene (5 bases). V was shortened by 5 bases and J by 5 bases, with 18 bases between the two germline ends. Germline CDR1 is SEHNR and CDR2 is FQNEAQ (reference sequence). The CDR3 runs 15 residues. The CDR3: CASSPRERVRETQYF. The CDR3 coding sequence is TGTGCCAGCAGCCCCCGGGAAAGGGTCCGGGAGACCCAGTACTTC.

This chain connects TRBV4-3 to TRBJ2-5; 7 bases map to TRBD2. V shed 5 bases, J shed 4 bases, and the junction held 10 bases outside the gene matches. Per germline, CDR1 LGHNA and CDR2 YSLEER. CDR3 length: 15 amino acids. In DNA form, the CDR3 reads TGCGCCAGCAGCTTGGGGGGGGAAATCTCAGAGACCCAGTACTTC. This sequence encodes CASSLGGEISETQYF.

This clone has a handful of counts. V usage is TRBV2 and J usage is TRBJ2-7; D unresolved. Germline-derived CDR1 and CDR2 are SNHLY and FYNNEI. The CDR3 contains 14 residues. The germline V and J ends were trimmed by 10 bases and 2 bases, with 18 bases remaining between them. DNA for the CDR3: TGTGCCACCTTGAAACCCGGAGTCCCCTACGAGCAGTACTTC. Its translation is CATLKPGVPYEQYF.

The chain combines TRBV7-9 with TRBJ2-2; perhaps D is TRBD1 or TRBD2 (5 bases each). CDR1 SEHNR and CDR2 FQNEAQ come from the germline V gene (reference sequence). The CDR3 has 15 residues. Trimming took 8 bases from V and 3 from J, leaving 16 bases between them. The CDR3 region is CASCRGAADTGELFF. CDR3 coding DNA: TGTGCCAGCTGTCGAGGGGCAGCGGACACCGGGGAGCTGTTTTTT.

V is TRBV29-1 and J is TRBJ2-5; 9 bases are shared with TRBD1. The CDR3 spans 13 residues. V trimming: 7 bases; J trimming: 7 bases; junction bases outside the gene matches: 10. In germline, CDR1 is SQVTM, CDR2 ANQGSEA. CDR3 sequence reads: CSAFPTGGRTQYF. CDR3 nucleotides: TGCAGCGCCTTCCCGACAGGGGGTCGGACCCAGTACTTC.

The chain uses TRBV10-3 and TRBJ1-4; weak D call: TRBD1 (6 bases). CDR1 is ENHRY, CDR2 SYGVKD, per germline. Deletions cut 3 bases from V and 0 bases from J, with 8 bases between. CDR3 length: 15 amino acids. The CDR3 coding sequence is TGTGCCATCAGTGATAGGGGGGCAACTAATGAAAAACTGTTTTTT. This sequence encodes CAISDRGATNEKLFF.

With regard to this clone: The sample has other DNA sequences that encode this CDR3 too. The J gene is TRBJ1-2, the V gene TRBV2; D not resolved. Germline loops: CDR1 SNHLY, CDR2 FYNNEI. Trimming took 9 bases from V and 4 from J, leaving 30 bases between them. The CDR3 contains 18 residues. CDR3 region: CARRGSQDLIVGLYGYTF. The CDR3 region has the DNA TGTGCCAGACGAGGCTCTCAGGATTTGATCGTCGGCCTCTATGGCTACACCTTC.

The rearrangement joins TRBV11-1 to TRBJ2-5; possibly TRBD2 for D (5 bases). Germline assignment: CDR1 SGHAT and CDR2 FQDESV (reference sequence). V lost 1 base to trimming and J lost 4 bases, with 13 bases between them. This CDR3 contains 15 residues. Here the CDR3 DNA reads TGTGCCAGCAGCTTAGGTCTAGGAGGCGGAGAGACCCAGTACTTC. Translating it yields CASSLGLGGGETQYF.

The rearrangement joins TRBV29-1 to TRBJ2-1; tentatively, D is TRBD2 (6 bases). Germline CDR1 reads SQVTM; CDR2 reads ANQGSEA. CDR3 length: 12 amino acids. The ends were cut back, 8 bases at V and 6 bases at J, with 14 bases in the middle. CDR3 protein: CSTRGTLNEQFF. CDR3 nucleotides: TGCAGCACACGGGGGACTCTCAATGAGCAGTTCTTC.

The chain has TRBV7-2 and TRBJ2-1; the D is unclear. Germline CDR1 SGHTA, CDR2 FQGNSA. V was pared by 3 bases and J by 6 bases, with 6 bases between. The length of the CDR3 is 12 residues. The CDR3 DNA follows: TGTGCCAGCAGCTTTGTAGGCAATGAGCAGTTCTTC. It codes for CASSFVGNEQFF.